The present entry profiles one TCR beta chain with its context. Its specificity is not known. This specimen belongs to a study of regulatory T cells in long-lasting Graves disease. As for the study in general: In persistent Graves' disease, antithyroid drugs had been taken for over 5 years and TSH receptor antibodies stayed positive.

V was pared by 6 bases and J by 2 bases, with 13 bases between. The length of the CDR3 is 14 residues. Germline CDR1 DFQATT, CDR2 SNEGSKA (reference sequence). The time point was: persistent/refractory GD, antithyroid drugs over 5 years with positive TRAb. From PBMCs, RNA was extracted and then used to make the TCR library. Doctors identified Graves' disease using the American Thyroid Association guidelines. According to the study, TCR beta libraries were built with iRepertoire HTBI primers and CDR3-region Arm-PCR. TCRdb re-called the multiplex PCR reads through MiXCR, storing one row per CDR3 protein. The table lists roughly 500,000 distinct CDR3 sequences, about 22% of them singletons. Study results and caveats: Patients with persistent disease showed a bias toward TRBV28, TRBJ1-2 and TRBJ2-5. Peripheral blood was the sole material, not thyroid tissue.

The receptor comes from a female donor with Graves disease. Source: peripheral blood mononuclear cells (PBMCs), taken when the disease was refractory, from a patient treated with antithyroid drugs. The chain recombines TRBV20-1 with TRBJ2-2, with a tentative D call TRBD2 (5 bases). The CDR3 is CSAQGGFNTGELFF. The DNA of the CDR3 is TGCAGTGCCCAAGGAGGCTTCAACACCGGGGAGCTGTTTTTT.